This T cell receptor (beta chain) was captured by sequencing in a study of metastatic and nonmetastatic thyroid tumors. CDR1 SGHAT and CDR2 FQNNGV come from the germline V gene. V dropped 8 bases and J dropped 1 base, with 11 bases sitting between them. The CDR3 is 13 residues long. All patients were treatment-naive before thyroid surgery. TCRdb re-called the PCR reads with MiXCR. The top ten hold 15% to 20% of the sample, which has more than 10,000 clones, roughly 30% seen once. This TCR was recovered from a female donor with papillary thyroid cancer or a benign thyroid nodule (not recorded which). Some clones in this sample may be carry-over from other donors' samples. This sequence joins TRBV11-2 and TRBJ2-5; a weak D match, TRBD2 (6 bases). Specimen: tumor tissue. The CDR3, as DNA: TGTGCCAGCGTGGGAGGAGTCCAAGAGACCCAGTACTTC. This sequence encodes CASVGGVQETQYF.